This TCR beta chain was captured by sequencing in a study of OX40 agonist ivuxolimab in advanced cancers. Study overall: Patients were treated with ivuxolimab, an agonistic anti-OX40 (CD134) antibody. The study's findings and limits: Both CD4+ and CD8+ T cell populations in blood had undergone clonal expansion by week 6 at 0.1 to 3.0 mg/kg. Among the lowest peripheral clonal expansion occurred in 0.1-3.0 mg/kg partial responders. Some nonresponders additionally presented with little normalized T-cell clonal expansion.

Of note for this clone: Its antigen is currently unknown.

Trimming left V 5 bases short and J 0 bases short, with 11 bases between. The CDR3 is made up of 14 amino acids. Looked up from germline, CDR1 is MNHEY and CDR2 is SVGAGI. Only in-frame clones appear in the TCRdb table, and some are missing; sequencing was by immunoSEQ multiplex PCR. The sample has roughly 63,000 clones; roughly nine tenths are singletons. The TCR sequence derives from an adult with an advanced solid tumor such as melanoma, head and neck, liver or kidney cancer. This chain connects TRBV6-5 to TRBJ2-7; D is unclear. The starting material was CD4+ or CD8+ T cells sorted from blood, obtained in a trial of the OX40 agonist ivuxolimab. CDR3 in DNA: TGTGCCAGCAGTCAGTTTCCCCTCTCCTACGAGCAGTACTTC. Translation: CASSQFPLSYEQYF.